This entry lists 17 T cell receptor beta chains sequenced from one sample in a study of T cells after yellow fever vaccination. A single record per CDR3 protein comes from TCRdb applying MiXCR to the 5' RACE reads. The sample includes 25,000 to 40,000 distinct CDR3 sequences, 6.5% to 8% of them seen just once. The specimen comprised PBMCs, either bulk or a sorted T-cell subset (CD4+, CD8+, memory, or dextramer-sorted; not recorded which), sampled on the day of the first yellow fever vaccination. The origin of the receptors is a man aged 18 to 30 who received the YFV17D yellow fever vaccine.

This clonotype was counted many times. The chain is built from TRBV5-1 and TRBJ2-3; no firm D call. CDR1 is SGHRS and CDR2 is YFSETQ in the germline V gene. The germline V and J ends were trimmed by 3 bases and 2 bases, with 7 bases remaining between them. CDR3 size: 13 residues. CDR3 coding DNA: TGCGCCAGCAGCTCTCCGTCCACAGATACGCAGTATTTT. This gives the protein CASSSPSTDTQYF.

This clonotype was seen many times. V gene TRBV29-1 combines with J gene TRBJ1-5; D is unresolved. The V gene lost 4 bases and the J gene lost 5 bases, with 9 bases spanning the gap. The CDR3 is 12 amino acids. Germline loops: CDR1 SQVTM, CDR2 ANQGSEA. The CDR3 protein is CSVGGEDQPQHF. The CDR3 bases are TGCAGCGTTGGCGGGGAGGATCAGCCCCAGCATTTT.

The gene calls are TRBV20-1 and TRBJ2-3; 10 positions match TRBD2. The CDR3 extends over 18 amino acids. The germline CDR1 and CDR2 sequences are DFQATT and SNEGSKA (reference sequence). J gave up 6 bases and V 3 bases, and 18 bases lay outside the gene matches. The CDR3 loop is CSASRFGASGGPRDTQYF. Here the CDR3 DNA reads TGCAGTGCTAGCCGTTTTGGGGCTAGCGGGGGCCCCCGGGATACGCAGTATTTT.

By sample fraction, this clonotype is medium-sized. The gene calls are TRBV5-1 and TRBJ2-3, with 14 positions matching TRBD2. Germline V gene data show CDR1 as SGHRS and CDR2 as YFSETQ. The ends lost 5 bases at V and 2 bases at J; junction bases unmatched: 7. This CDR3 has 17 residues. The CDR3 region is CASSFGLAGGYTDTQYF. The DNA of the CDR3 is TGCGCCAGCAGTTTCGGACTAGCGGGGGGTTACACAGATACGCAGTATTTT.

The table lists this clonotype with many counts. The chain recombines TRBV5-1 with TRBJ1-2; the D gene is possibly TRBD1 (5 bases). Trimming removed 2 bases at V and 1 base at J, with 15 bases between. CDR3 size: 16 residues. CDR1 is SGHRS and CDR2 is YFSETQ in the germline V gene. The CDR3 sequence: CASSFNSGRYNYGYTF. In DNA form, the CDR3 reads TGCGCCAGCAGCTTTAATTCGGGACGGTATAACTATGGCTACACCTTC.

This clonotype was seen at least ten times. This chain uses TRBV6-2 or TRBV6-3 with TRBJ2-5; D may be TRBD2 (7 bases). The CDR3 is 14 amino acids. The germline V gene has CDR1 MNHEY and CDR2 SVGEGT. Trimming left V 6 bases short and J 5 bases short, with 16 bases between. Written as DNA, the CDR3 is TGTGCCAGCAGGTGGAGGGGGGGTCCTGAGACCCAGTACTTC. This codes for CASRWRGGPETQYF.

The chain has TRBV12-3 or TRBV12-4 and TRBJ1-5; 8 nucleotides line up with TRBD1. Unmatched junction bases numbered 4, after V lost 5 bases and J lost 7 bases. This CDR3 comprises 13 residues. The CDR3 is CASSQGAWQPQHF. CDR3 nucleotides: TGTGCCAGCAGTCAGGGGGCTTGGCAGCCCCAGCATTTT.

This clonotype was counted ten times or more. The V call is TRBV30, the J call TRBJ2-2; D is unresolved. V was pared by 0 bases and J by 4 bases, with 6 bases between. The CDR3 is made up of 13 amino acids. In germline, CDR1 is GTSNPN, CDR2 SVGIG (reference sequence). The DNA for the CDR3 is TGTGCCTGGAGTGTAGTAAGCACCGGGGAGCTGTTTTTT. Its protein product is CAWSVVSTGELFF. The full variable domain, with the rest looked up from reference TRBV30 and TRBJ2-2, is SQTIHQWPATLVQPVGSPLSLECTVEGTSNPNLYWYRQAAGRGLQLLFYSVGIGQISSEVPQNLSASRPQDRQFILSSKKLLLSDSGFYLCAWSVVSTGELFFGEGSRLTVL.

This clonotype was detected ten times or more. The chain employs TRBV20-1 and TRBJ1-2; tentatively, D is TRBD1 (6 bases). Looked up from germline, CDR1 is DFQATT and CDR2 is SNEGSKA (reference sequence). This CDR3 comprises 13 residues. V lost 5 bases and J lost 6, with 16 bases in between. This chain's CDR3 is CSAPKWAGDGYTF. The CDR3 DNA sequence: TGCAGTGCTCCGAAGTGGGCAGGGGATGGCTACACCTTC.

This clonotype was observed many times. The chain combines TRBV30 with TRBJ2-3; D is uncertain. Per germline, CDR1 GTSNPN and CDR2 SVGIG (reference sequence). The length of the CDR3 is 13 residues. Trimming took off 0 bases at V and 4 bases at J, with 8 bases between the two ends. CDR3 protein: CAWSVRSADTQYF. The CDR3 nucleotides are TGTGCCTGGAGTGTACGGTCGGCAGATACGCAGTATTTT.

This clonotype was recorded at least ten times. The CDR3 loop reads CASSLTGERIQYF. The CDR3 bases are TGTGCCAGCAGCTTAACAGGGGAACGCATTCAGTACTTC. V gene TRBV5-4 combines with J gene TRBJ2-4; 7 bases map to TRBD1. CDR3 size: 13 residues. J was trimmed by 9 bases and V by 2 bases; bases with no gene match: 5. Germline values: CDR1 SGHNT, CDR2 YYREEE (reference sequence).

Ten or more counts support this clonotype. V and J are TRBV6-5 and TRBJ2-3, with D possibly TRBD1 on 6 matching bases. The CDR3 covers 14 residues. The V gene lost 4 bases and the J gene lost 1 base, with 9 bases spanning the gap. Germline CDR1 is MNHEY and CDR2 is SVGAGI. The DNA of the CDR3 is TGTGCCAGCAGTTCCCCAGGGGGCACAGATACGCAGTATTTT. It is translated as CASSSPGGTDTQYF.

In its sample, this clonotype was seen many times. The rearrangement uses TRBV6-1 and TRBJ2-1; D is perhaps TRBD2 (6 bases). Germline values: CDR1 MNHNS, CDR2 SASEGT. V was pared by 2 bases and J by 10 bases, with 12 bases between. This CDR3 spans 13 amino acids. The CDR3 is CASSEMAGNEQFF. Here the CDR3 DNA reads TGTGCCAGCAGTGAAATGGCGGGGAACGAGCAGTTCTTC.

In this sample, this clonotype turned up many times. The CDR3 is CSVVNRIDREGGYTF. The CDR3 DNA sequence: TGCAGCGTGGTAAATCGAATCGACAGGGAGGGTGGCTACACCTTC. The chain recombines TRBV29-1 with TRBJ1-2; 7 positions match TRBD1. Germline trimming cut 6 bases from V and 7 bases from J; bases unmatched to any gene: 17. Germline CDR1 SQVTM, CDR2 ANQGSEA. This CDR3 region has 15 residues.

The table lists this clonotype with many counts. A read error may account for a junction end that differs from germline. The chain links TRBV25-1 to TRBJ2-7, with 11 bases fitting TRBD1. The CDR3 sequence is 14 residues long. Germline V gene data show CDR1 as MGHDK and CDR2 as SYGVNS. This CDR3 is CATSGDRGSYEQYF. CDR3 bases: TGTGCCACCAGTGGGGACAGGGGGTCCTACGAGCAGTACTTC.

With regard to this clonotype: A much larger clonotype is one base distant, so this may be a read error. The rearrangement uses TRBV2 and TRBJ2-5; D call uncertain. Germline CDR1 SNHLY, CDR2 FYNNEI. This CDR3 contains 12 residues. The CDR3, as DNA: TGTGCCAGCAGGAAAGATCAAGACACCCAGTACTTC. Translated: CASRKDQDTQYF.

This clonotype was seen many times. The rearrangement links TRBV15 to TRBJ2-3; no reliable D call. The CDR3 has 13 amino acids. In germline, CDR1 is LNHNV, CDR2 YYDKDF (reference sequence). Trimming removed 2 bases from V and 2 bases from J, with 5 bases in between. CDR3 nucleotide sequence: TGTGCCACCAGCAGACGGCCCACAGATACGCAGTATTTT. This codes for CATSRRPTDTQYF.